A selection of T cell receptor beta chains follows, all from one sample in a study of T cell repertoires in cytomegalovirus infection. MiXCR was run by TCRdb on the reads, yielding one entry per CDR3 protein. The sample lists some 170,000 distinct CDR3 sequences; about a sixth were seen once. The sequenced sample was CD8+ T cells from PBMCs. These receptors were taken from a human donor in good health (CMV status not recorded). Some clones in this sample may be carry-over from other donors' samples. Each CDR3 is given with its conserved first and last residue. Each record gives: J gene, D gene, CDR3 length, clone size, V gene, CDR3 DNA, CDR3 protein. D genes are given only for firm matches. Clone size is stated in some rows and not others, as once, few, many or a class when expanded.

TRBJ2-5	-	14	-	TRBV20-1	TGCAGTGCCCCCTCCCTGCTGCGCCAAGAGACCCAGTACTTC	CSAPSLLRQETQYF
TRBJ2-3	TRBD1	16	few	TRBV4-1	TGCGCCAGCAGCCAGGAGGACAGGGACGGCACAGATACGCAGTATTTT	CASSQEDRDGTDTQYF
TRBJ1-2	-	12	-	TRBV2	TGTGCCATCGGGGTGGGTCGAGGACGGTGTACCTTC	CAIGVGRGRCTF
TRBJ2-1	-	13	-	TRBV29-1	TGCAGCGTTGAAGGACAGGCGGTCAATGAGCAGTTCTTC	CSVEGQAVNEQFF
TRBJ1-2	-	13	-	TRBV2	TGTGCCAGCAGTGGTCCGCCTAACTATGGCTACACCTTC	CASSGPPNYGYTF
TRBJ2-6	-	18	-	TRBV2	TGTGCCAGCAGCCCTTCCTCAGGGACCTACTCTGGGGCCAACGTCCTGACTTTC	CASSPSSGTYSGANVLTF
TRBJ1-1	-	14	many	TRBV7-6	TGTGCCAGCAGCGACCCGGCTAAGGAGACTGAAGCTTTCTTT	CASSDPAKETEAFF
TRBJ2-5	TRBD1	15	few	TRBV7-8	TGTGCCAGCCTACAGGGGGCCCTATTCCAAGAGACCCAGTACTTC	CASLQGALFQETQYF
TRBJ2-5	-	15	medium-sized	TRBV28	TGTGCCAGCACCCCCCTCCGGGACAATCAAGAGACCCAGTACTTC	CASTPLRDNQETQYF
TRBJ2-2	-	12	-	TRBV28	TGTGCCAGCGAGATAACACGGGGGGAGCTGTTTTTT	CASEITRGELFF
TRBJ2-1	TRBD1	16	-	TRBV7-6	TGTGCCAGCAGCTTAGGAGGGACAGGGACCTACAATGAGCAGTTCTTC	CASSLGGTGTYNEQFF
TRBJ2-5	TRBD1	16	-	TRBV14	TGTGCCAGCAGCCAAGACGCCAGGGGGCGGTTGGAGACCCAGTACTTC	CASSQDARGRLETQYF
TRBJ1-2	-	15	-	TRBV6-5	TGTGCCAGCAGTTACATCCAGGGGTCTAACTATGGCTACACCTTC	CASSYIQGSNYGYTF
TRBJ2-1	-	12	-	TRBV12-3/TRBV12-4	TGTGCCAGCAGTTTTTCGGAGAACGATCCGTTCTTC	CASSFSENDPFF
TRBJ2-7	-	16	few	TRBV14	TGTGCCAGCAGCCTCAAATCGGTAGGGCACCTCTACGAGCAGTACTTC	CASSLKSVGHLYEQYF
TRBJ2-7	-	12	few	TRBV12-3/TRBV12-4	TGTGCCAGCAGAAACCCCCCCTCCGAGCAGTACTTC	CASRNPPSEQYF
TRBJ2-2	-	16	-	TRBV12-3/TRBV12-4	TGTGCCAGCAGTTCGACTCTAAACCCCAACACCGGGGAGCTGTTTTTT	CASSSTLNPNTGELFF
TRBJ1-5	-	15	-	TRBV5-3	TGTGCCAGCAGCACTGGGATGGCTAGCAATCAGCCCCAGCATTTT	CASSTGMASNQPQHF
TRBJ2-7	-	16	-	TRBV7-8	TGTGCCAGCAGCTCCTCTTGGGGGAACAACTCCTACGAGCAGTACTTC	CASSSSWGNNSYEQYF
TRBJ2-5	TRBD1	16	few	TRBV20-1	TGCAGTGCTAGATCCTACAGGGGGCCCTTTCAAGAGACCCAGTACTTC	CSARSYRGPFQETQYF
TRBJ1-1	TRBD1	15	-	TRBV6-5	TGTGCCAGCAGTTACTTGGACAGGGGAGGAACTGAAGCTTTCTTT	CASSYLDRGGTEAFF
TRBJ1-2	-	13	-	TRBV7-3	TGTGCCAGCAGCCCTTATTCAGGGGAAGGATACACCTTC	CASSPYSGEGYTF
TRBJ2-1	-	16	-	TRBV28	TGTGCCAGCACCCAAGTCGGCAGAGACATCTACAATGAGCAGTTCTTC	CASTQVGRDIYNEQFF
TRBJ2-5	-	14	few	TRBV20-1	TGCAGTGCTAGAGACGGGGCCGCTAGAGAGACCCAGTACTTC	CSARDGAARETQYF
TRBJ2-3	-	14	few	TRBV6-1	TGTGCCAGCAGGGGTATTCGGCGCACAGATACGCAGTATTTT	CASRGIRRTDTQYF
TRBJ1-1	-	15	few	TRBV28	TGTGCCAGCAGTTTACTAAGGAGGGGGAACACTGAAGCTTTCTTT	CASSLLRRGNTEAFF
TRBJ2-7	-	13	few	TRBV7-6	TGTGCCAGCAGCCCCCCTGTAAACTACGAGCAGTACTTC	CASSPPVNYEQYF
TRBJ2-2	-	11	few	TRBV12-3/TRBV12-4	TGTGCCATCGAGGGTCGCGGGGAGCTGTTTTTT	CAIEGRGELFF
TRBJ2-7	-	15	few	TRBV12-3/TRBV12-4	TGTGCCAGCAGTCTTGACCGGGCCCCCCTTCACGAGCAGTACTTC	CASSLDRAPLHEQYF
TRBJ2-7	-	13	-	TRBV6-2/TRBV6-3	TGTGCCAGCAGTGACGACTCTCGCCAGGGGCAGTACTTC	CASSDDSRQGQYF
TRBJ2-7	-	13	-	TRBV11-2	TGTGCCAGCACCACCGGGGCCACCTACGAGCAGTACTTC	CASTTGATYEQYF
TRBJ1-4	-	16	few	TRBV11-2	TGTGCCAGCAGCTCCGGCTGGATTTCAACTAATGAAAAACTGTTTTTT	CASSSGWISTNEKLFF
TRBJ2-5	-	15	few	TRBV7-9	TGTGCCAGCAGCCCCTTCGGCGCAGACCAAGAGACCCAGTACTTC	CASSPFGADQETQYF
TRBJ2-7	-	14	few	TRBV20-1	TGCAGTGCTAGAGATATTAACAGATCCTACGAGCAGTACTTC	CSARDINRSYEQYF
TRBJ2-1	-	16	many	TRBV6-6	TGTGCCAGCAGTTACAGCAGGGAAGTTGACTACAATGAGCAGTTCTTC	CASSYSREVDYNEQFF
TRBJ1-1	-	12	-	TRBV6-2/TRBV6-3	TGTGCCAGCAGTTACACAGGAACTGAAGCTTTCTTT	CASSYTGTEAFF
TRBJ2-2	TRBD1	16	-	TRBV5-1	TGCGCCAGCAGCTGGGACAGGGGGACGAACACCGGGGAGCTGTTTTTT	CASSWDRGTNTGELFF
TRBJ1-1	-	12	-	TRBV6-6	TGTGCCAGCAGTTACGCTGGGGCTGAAGCTTTCTTT	CASSYAGAEAFF
TRBJ2-3	-	15	few	TRBV4-1	TGCGCCAGCAGCCAAGATACCCCTAGCACAGATACGCAGTATTTT	CASSQDTPSTDTQYF
TRBJ2-6	-	17	many	TRBV7-2	TGTGCCAGCAGCCCCACAGGGAGAGGATCTGGGGCCAACGTCCTGACTTTC	CASSPTGRGSGANVLTF
TRBJ2-1	TRBD2	18	few	TRBV7-8	TGTGCCAGCAGCTTGGGACTAGCGGGGGGCAGCTCCTACAATGAGCAGTTCTTC	CASSLGLAGGSSYNEQFF